The 27 T cell receptor beta chains presented below share a single source sample, sequenced in a study of T cell responses to AZD1222 COVID-19 vaccine. Sequenced by immunoSEQ multiplex PCR; TCRdb stores in-frame clones only, minus some. The top ten clones hold 17% of a sample with roughly 120,000 clones, 70% to 90% of them seen once. Sequenced material: peripheral blood, taken 28 days after the second AZD1222 dose. The receptor source for this set is an adult who received the AZD1222 COVID-19 vaccine.

This chain links TRBV6-5 with TRBJ1-1; D call uncertain. CDR3 length: 14 residues. The germline gives CDR1 MNHEY, CDR2 SVGAGI. V was pared by 2 bases and J by 2 bases, with 9 bases between. CDR3 in DNA: TGTGCCAGCAGTTACCCGGGGTCTAACACTGAAGCTTTCTTT. Translated, it gives CASSYPGSNTEAFF.

The chain has TRBV9 and TRBJ2-7; D gene unclear. CDR1 SGDLS and CDR2 YYNGEE come from the germline V gene. CDR3 length: 15 residues. V was pared by 0 bases and J by 0 bases, with 10 bases between. The CDR3 bases are TGTGCCAGCAGCGTAGGCGGAGCTGGCTCCTACGAGCAGTACTTC. Its protein product is CASSVGGAGSYEQYF.

The chain joins TRBV18 to TRBJ1-5; D might be TRBD1 (5 bases). The CDR3 extends over 13 amino acids. V was shortened by 3 bases and J by 9 bases, with 12 bases between the two germline ends. The germline V gene has CDR1 KGHSH and CDR2 LQKENI. The DNA for the CDR3 is TGTGCCAGCTCACCTTCCGACACAGGGCCCCAGCATTTT. Amino acid sequence: CASSPSDTGPQHF.

The V gene is TRBV5-1, the J gene TRBJ2-5; D gene uncertain. V dropped 2 bases and J dropped 2 bases, with 10 bases sitting between them. There are 14 residues in the CDR3. Germline V CDR1 and CDR2: SGHRS, YFSETQ. The CDR3 sequence is CASSLMTEQETQYF. CDR3 DNA: TGCGCCAGCAGCTTAATGACGGAGCAAGAGACCCAGTACTTC. Full variable domain (rest looked up from reference TRBV5-1 and TRBJ2-5): KAGVTQTPRYLIKTRGQQVTLSCSPISGHRSVSWYQQTPGQGLQFLFEYFSETQRNKGNFPGRFSGRQFSNSRSEMNVSTLELGDSALYLCASSLMTEQETQYFGPGTRLLVL.

The V and J genes are TRBV1 and TRBJ2-3; the D call in the table, TRBD2, was not verified against the DNA. TRBV1 is flagged as a pseudogene. The CDR3 is 19 residues long. The CDR3 is CTSSQDKEGGPQSLSTQYF. The CDR3, as DNA: TGCACCAGCAGCCAAGATAAAGAAGGCGGTCCCCAGTCATTAAGTACGCAGTATTTT.

The genes are TRBV29-1 and TRBJ2-3; 7 bases fit TRBD1. V dropped 0 bases and J dropped 4; count of bases not matched to a gene: 13. Germline values: CDR1 SQVTM, CDR2 ANQGSEA. The CDR3 loop spans 17 amino acids. CDR3 DNA: TGCAGCGTTGAAGATCCCTCGACAGGGTTTTTGTCAGATACGCAGTATTTT. It codes for CSVEDPSTGFLSDTQYF.

The V gene is TRBV24-1, the J gene TRBJ1-2; 10 bases match TRBD1. Germline CDR1 reads KGHDR; CDR2 reads SFDVKD. This CDR3 region has 20 residues. Trimming at V came to 4 bases and at J to 6 bases, leaving 22 bases not matched to a gene. In DNA form, the CDR3 reads TGTGCCACCAGTGACTCACCGGGACAGGGGTCACCTACCGGGCTCCATGGCTACACCTTC. Its translation: CATSDSPGQGSPTGLHGYTF.

The rearrangement links TRBV2 to TRBJ2-5; D not certain. V was cut by 7 bases and J by 2 bases, with 14 bases left in between. CDR3 size: 14 residues. Germline V lookup: CDR1 SNHLY, CDR2 FYNNEI. The CDR3 spells CASKVASQQETQYF. CDR3 nucleotide sequence: TGTGCCAGCAAGGTGGCTAGTCAGCAAGAGACCCAGTACTTC.

This clone was picked up one time. The chain recombines TRBV7-2 with TRBJ2-5, with a possible D match to TRBD1 (5 bases). Germline CDR1 is SGHTA and CDR2 is FQGNSA. V lost 5 bases and J 2 bases, leaving 12 bases between the germline ends. This CDR3 is 14 amino acids long. CDR3 protein: CASSQGHTQETQYF. DNA of the CDR3: TGTGCCAGCAGCCAAGGACACACACAAGAGACCCAGTACTTC.

The chain has TRBV6-6 and TRBJ2-7; D unclear. Looked up from germline, CDR1 is MNHNY and CDR2 is SVGAGI (reference sequence). V was clipped by 2 bases and J by 3 bases, with 14 bases between them. CDR3 length equals 15 residues. This chain's CDR3 is CASSYVGAGRYEQYF. DNA for the CDR3: TGTGCCAGCAGTTACGTCGGAGCAGGCCGCTACGAGCAGTACTTC.

This clone was seen just once. This chain joins TRBV6-1 and TRBJ2-5; the D is unclear. Trimming pared 1 base from V and 0 bases from J, leaving 9 bases between. This CDR3 comprises 15 residues. Germline values: CDR1 MNHNS, CDR2 SASEGT. The CDR3 region is CASSEGWQNQETQYF. For the CDR3, the DNA is TGTGCCAGCAGTGAAGGATGGCAGAACCAAGAGACCCAGTACTTC.

The chain couples TRBV28 to TRBJ1-2, with TRBD1 identical over 9 bases. Per the germline V gene, CDR1 is MDHEN and CDR2 is SYDVKM. V trimming: 4 bases; J trimming: 7 bases; junction bases outside the gene matches: 7. The CDR3 is 14 amino acids. This CDR3 is CASSSQQGALGYTF. Written as DNA, the CDR3 is TGTGCCAGCAGTTCCCAACAGGGGGCGCTTGGCTACACCTTC.

V gene TRBV9 combines with J gene TRBJ2-5; D remains unclear. This CDR3 spans 14 amino acids. CDR1 and CDR2 from the germline V gene are SGDLS and YYNGEE. V dropped 0 bases and J dropped 5 bases, with 11 bases sitting between them. The CDR3 is CASSVALGRETQYF. DNA of the CDR3: TGTGCCAGCAGCGTAGCTTTGGGCCGGGAGACCCAGTACTTC.

The rearrangement uses TRBV5-1 and TRBJ2-1; D not certain. The germline CDR1 and CDR2 sequences are SGHRS and YFSETQ. Trimming took 4 bases from V and 1 from J, leaving 18 bases between them. The CDR3 spans 17 residues. CDR3 bases: TGCGCCAGCAGCACGGATTCGACTCGTTATTCCTACAATGAGCAGTTCTTC. This codes for CASSTDSTRYSYNEQFF. The full variable domain, with the rest looked up from reference TRBV5-1 and TRBJ2-1, is KAGVTQTPRYLIKTRGQQVTLSCSPISGHRSVSWYQQTPGQGLQFLFEYFSETQRNKGNFPGRFSGRQFSNSRSEMNVSTLELGDSALYLCASSTDSTRYSYNEQFFGPGTRLTVL.

This clone was observed a handful of times. The genes are TRBV11-2 and TRBJ1-6, with D unresolved. This CDR3 has 14 residues. CDR1 and CDR2 (germline): SGHAT, FQNNGV. The germline V and J ends were trimmed by 5 bases and 7 bases, with 12 bases remaining between them. The CDR3 nucleotides are TGTGCCAGCAGCGCAGAACACTGGAATTCACCCCTCCACTTT. It is translated as CASSAEHWNSPLHF.

The chain recombines TRBV19 with TRBJ2-2; D gene uncertain. CDR1 and CDR2 (germline): LNHDA, SQIVND (reference sequence). The CDR3 runs to 14 residues. V was shortened by 3 bases and J by 5 bases, with 10 bases between the two germline ends. CDR3 loop: CASSMEALTGELFF. The CDR3 DNA sequence: TGTGCCAGTAGTATGGAAGCCCTAACCGGGGAGCTGTTTTTT.

This clone has just one count. The rearrangement uses TRBV28 and TRBJ2-7; the D is unclear. Trimming left V 3 bases short and J 1 base short, with 1 base between. Germline loops: CDR1 MDHEN, CDR2 SYDVKM. This CDR3 contains 11 residues. The CDR3 bases are TGTGCCAGCAGTTTTTCCTACGAGCAGTACTTC. Amino acids: CASSFSYEQYF.

The rearrangement joins TRBV11-3 to TRBJ2-3, with 7 bases fitting TRBD1. Germline V gene data show CDR1 as SGHNT and CDR2 as YENEEA. The CDR3 covers 14 residues. J lost 2 bases, V lost 6 bases, and 5 bases had no gene match. DNA for the CDR3: TGTGCCAGCAGTTCACAGGGGTCCACAGATACGCAGTATTTT. Protein sequence: CASSSQGSTDTQYF.

This clone showed up just once. V is TRBV7-2 and J is TRBJ2-1, with 14 nucleotides matching TRBD2. The CDR3 has 14 residues. Germline V gene data show CDR1 as SGHTA and CDR2 as FQGNSA. Trimming cost V 4 bases and J 12 bases; bases outside gene matches: 5. CDR3: CASSSPGLAGVQFF. In nucleotides, the CDR3 is TGTGCCAGCAGCTCCCCGGGACTAGCGGGAGTGCAGTTCTTC.

This sequence joins TRBV10-3 and TRBJ2-1, with 7 bases aligning to TRBD2. The germline V gene encodes CDR1 ENHRY and CDR2 SYGVKD. Trimming removed 5 bases from V and 7 bases from J; junction bases left unmatched: 17. The CDR3 runs 17 residues. In nucleotides, the CDR3 is TGTGCCATCAGTCGGACTCCTCCGCGGGAGTCCGCTAATGAGCAGTTCTTC. It codes for CAISRTPPRESANEQFF.

A single count supports this clone. The chain uses TRBV7-3 and TRBJ1-1, with TRBD1 matching 7 bases. The CDR3 loop spans 15 amino acids. Trimming cost V 2 bases and J 6 bases; bases outside gene matches: 9. Germline CDR1 is SGHTA and CDR2 is FQGTGA. Here the CDR3 DNA reads TGTGCCAGCAGCTTACTGGGGGCAGGGGGTTCTGAAGCTTTCTTT. It specifies CASSLLGAGGSEAFF.

The chain joins TRBV9 to TRBJ2-3; D is perhaps TRBD2 (5 bases). Trimming took off 2 bases at V and 2 bases at J, with 12 bases between the two ends. Germline V gene sequence: CDR1 SGDLS, CDR2 YYNGEE. CDR3 length: 15 amino acids. The CDR3 sequence: CASSVGGSYTDTQYF. CDR3 nucleotides: TGTGCCAGCAGCGTCGGTGGGAGCTACACAGATACGCAGTATTTT.

The chain is built from TRBV19 and TRBJ2-1, with TRBD1 matching 7 bases. J gave up 2 bases and V 6 bases, and 7 bases lay outside the gene matches. The CDR3 is 15 residues long. Per germline, CDR1 LNHDA and CDR2 SQIVND (reference sequence). CDR3: CASRDGQVTYNEQFF. CDR3 DNA sequence: TGTGCCAGTAGGGATGGACAGGTGACCTACAATGAGCAGTTCTTC.

The J gene is TRBJ1-2, the V gene TRBV6-1; no firm D call. The V and J ends lost 2 bases and 0 bases respectively, with 13 bases between them. The CDR3 has 16 residues. The V gene's germline CDR1 is MNHNS and CDR2 SASEGT. CDR3 residues: CASSEPGRAANYGYTF. CDR3 nucleotides: TGTGCCAGCAGTGAACCCGGAAGGGCGGCTAACTATGGCTACACCTTC.

The V and J genes are TRBV29-1 and TRBJ1-1; tentatively, D is TRBD1 (5 bases). Trimming removed 3 bases from V and 1 base from J, with 15 bases in between. The CDR3 has 15 residues. The V gene's germline CDR1 is SQVTM and CDR2 ANQGSEA. CDR3 bases: TGCAGCGTTGATCATCAGGGCCCAGGGAACACTGAAGCTTTCTTT. Amino acid sequence: CSVDHQGPGNTEAFF. Combining the CDR3 with reference TRBV29-1 and TRBJ1-1 gives the whole variable domain SAVISQKPSRDICQRGTSLTIQCQVDSQVTMMFWYRQQPGQSLTLIATANQGSEATYESGFVIDKFPISRPNLTFSTLTVSNMSPEDSSIYLCSVDHQGPGNTEAFFGQGTRLTVV.

The genes are TRBV6-5 and TRBJ2-5; possible D gene TRBD2, 7 bases. The CDR3 has 12 amino acids. Trimming left V 11 bases short and J 5 bases short, with 15 bases between. Germline loops: CDR1 MNHEY, CDR2 SVGAGI. The CDR3 region is CAAGGRAETQYF. CDR3 coding DNA: TGTGCCGCCGGGGGGCGCGCTGAGACCCAGTACTTC.

The J gene is TRBJ2-5, the V gene TRBV28, with 9 bases lining up with TRBD1. V trimming: 5 bases; J trimming: 2 bases; junction bases outside the gene matches: 9. The CDR3 extends over 16 amino acids. Germline CDR1 is MDHEN and CDR2 is SYDVKM. Written as DNA, the CDR3 is TGTGCCAGCAGTCCCTGGGGGACAGGGAAACAAGAGACCCAGTACTTC. This gives the protein CASSPWGTGKQETQYF.